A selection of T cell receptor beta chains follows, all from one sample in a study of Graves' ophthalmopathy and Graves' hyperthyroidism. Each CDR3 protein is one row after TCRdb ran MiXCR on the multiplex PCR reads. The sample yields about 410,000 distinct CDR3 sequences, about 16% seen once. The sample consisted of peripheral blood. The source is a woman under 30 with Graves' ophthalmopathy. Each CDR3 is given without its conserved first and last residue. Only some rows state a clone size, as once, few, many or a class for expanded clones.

cdr3_aa: ASSTGSLNTEAF
clone_size: many
j_call: TRBJ1-1
v_call: TRBV7-9

cdr3_aa: AWSVPDRAVNYGYT
clone_size: many
j_call: TRBJ1-2
v_call: TRBV30

cdr3_aa: SARGLTDNTEAF
clone_size: many
j_call: TRBJ1-1
v_call: TRBV20-1

cdr3_aa: SVAGAGVPYEQY
clone_size: many
j_call: TRBJ2-7
v_call: TRBV29-1

cdr3_aa: ASSLQGRQGTGKNIQY
clone_size: many
j_call: TRBJ2-4
v_call: TRBV11-2

cdr3_aa: ASSFGGGAGEQY
clone_size: many
j_call: TRBJ2-7
v_call: TRBV12-3/TRBV12-4

cdr3_aa: ASSFFHTANYGYT
clone_size: many
j_call: TRBJ1-2
v_call: TRBV6-5

cdr3_aa: ASSLGGSPYEQY
clone_size: many
j_call: TRBJ2-7
v_call: TRBV7-8

cdr3_aa: ASSSQGANYEQY
clone_size: many
j_call: TRBJ2-7
v_call: TRBV6-5

cdr3_aa: SVESPRERANYGYT
clone_size: many
j_call: TRBJ1-2
v_call: TRBV29-1

cdr3_aa: ATSRDPPGTAYEQY
clone_size: once
j_call: TRBJ2-7
v_call: TRBV15

cdr3_aa: ASSLGDRGGSETYEQY
clone_size: many
j_call: TRBJ2-7
v_call: TRBV11-2

cdr3_aa: ASSYRSAGGSETQY
clone_size: many
j_call: TRBJ2-5
v_call: TRBV6-5

cdr3_aa: ASSHGQPNTGELF
clone_size: many
j_call: TRBJ2-2
v_call: TRBV12-3/TRBV12-4

cdr3_aa: ASRDPGRLYEQY
clone_size: many
j_call: TRBJ2-7
v_call: TRBV6-1

cdr3_aa: ASSPVTEAF
clone_size: .
j_call: TRBJ1-1
v_call: TRBV18

cdr3_aa: ASSWEREFGETQY
clone_size: .
j_call: TRBJ2-5
v_call: TRBV7-9

cdr3_aa: AISEIRSGTYEQY
clone_size: many
j_call: TRBJ2-7
v_call: TRBV10-3

cdr3_aa: ASSEAVRGTAF
clone_size: many
j_call: TRBJ1-1
v_call: TRBV2

cdr3_aa: ASSLIWVRGVHQPQH
clone_size: many
j_call: TRBJ1-5
v_call: TRBV27

cdr3_aa: ATSRVGEKLY
clone_size: many
j_call: TRBJ2-7
v_call: TRBV15

cdr3_aa: ASSAPGQGITGELF
clone_size: .
j_call: TRBJ2-2
v_call: TRBV18

cdr3_aa: ATSSLQGSGANVLT
clone_size: many
j_call: TRBJ2-6
v_call: TRBV15

cdr3_aa: AISPSGAEAF
clone_size: many
j_call: TRBJ1-1
v_call: TRBV10-3

cdr3_aa: ASYPGTGAGEQY
clone_size: many
j_call: TRBJ2-7
v_call: TRBV2

cdr3_aa: ASSSRTGQYGYT
clone_size: many
j_call: TRBJ1-2
v_call: TRBV11-2

cdr3_aa: ASRPPGQGQRRTEAF
clone_size: many
j_call: TRBJ1-1
v_call: TRBV11-1

cdr3_aa: ASRRTGYTEAF
clone_size: many
j_call: TRBJ1-1
v_call: TRBV4-3

cdr3_aa: ASSVRDRNTYEQY
clone_size: many
j_call: TRBJ2-7
v_call: TRBV9

cdr3_aa: SVQASGWYTEAF
clone_size: many
j_call: TRBJ1-1
v_call: TRBV29-1

cdr3_aa: ASSAFARFSGELF
clone_size: many
j_call: TRBJ2-2
v_call: TRBV7-2

cdr3_aa: ASPDSGQGGETQY
clone_size: many
j_call: TRBJ2-5
v_call: TRBV14

cdr3_aa: ASSFPAGYT
clone_size: many
j_call: TRBJ1-2
v_call: TRBV28

cdr3_aa: ASSPQGEAF
clone_size: many
j_call: TRBJ1-1
v_call: TRBV18

cdr3_aa: ASSLDPTGRRRY
clone_size: many
j_call: TRBJ2-7
v_call: TRBV11-2

cdr3_aa: ASSLMSGSSSYEQY
clone_size: many
j_call: TRBJ2-7
v_call: TRBV7-8

cdr3_aa: ASSYSPRTNYGYT
clone_size: .
j_call: TRBJ1-2
v_call: TRBV6-2/TRBV6-3

cdr3_aa: SVEVLGTYEQY
clone_size: .
j_call: TRBJ2-7
v_call: TRBV29-1

cdr3_aa: ASSKEETQY
clone_size: many
j_call: TRBJ2-5
v_call: TRBV7-2

cdr3_aa: ASSSSDLLKNIQY
clone_size: .
j_call: TRBJ2-4
v_call: TRBV6-5

cdr3_aa: SVLTGAQGYT
clone_size: many
j_call: TRBJ1-2
v_call: TRBV29-1

cdr3_aa: ASSEVERTEAF
clone_size: .
j_call: TRBJ1-1
v_call: TRBV6-1

cdr3_aa: ASSLPGQGNTEAF
clone_size: many
j_call: TRBJ1-1
v_call: TRBV27

cdr3_aa: ASSPLGGARETQY
clone_size: many
j_call: TRBJ2-5
v_call: TRBV30

cdr3_aa: ASSSDIPNTEAF
clone_size: many
j_call: TRBJ1-1
v_call: TRBV12-3/TRBV12-4

cdr3_aa: ASSEFGSGMTSGANVLT
clone_size: .
j_call: TRBJ2-6
v_call: TRBV6-1

cdr3_aa: ASSRTGVSSNQPQH
clone_size: many
j_call: TRBJ1-5
v_call: TRBV6-1

cdr3_aa: ASSLAATTSGRETQY
clone_size: .
j_call: TRBJ2-5
v_call: TRBV7-8

cdr3_aa: ASYVQGGN
clone_size: many
j_call: TRBJ2-7
v_call: TRBV6-1

cdr3_aa: ASSSTGTGVTEQY
clone_size: many
j_call: TRBJ2-7
v_call: TRBV28

cdr3_aa: ASSYRPPSRMYHQPQH
clone_size: .
j_call: TRBJ1-5
v_call: TRBV6-2/TRBV6-3